Below, one T cell receptor (beta chain) is given with its context. Antigen unknown. Only CD45RO-negative cells positively selected for CCR7 counted as naive CD8 cells, so terminally differentiated effector memory CD45RA+ cells were excluded. The authors' processing: Filtering of immunoSEQ junctional sequences could not match full-length read filtering. The method was immunoSEQ multiplex PCR; TCRdb's version includes in-frame clones alone and lacks a portion of them. The DNA was the basis for D and trimming; V, J and clone size are from that table. Of 2 million to 2.5 million clones listed, around 96% were seen once; the top ten hold about 1.1%. These data originate in a study of shared clonotypes between healthy human individuals. Whole-study results and caveats: The study generally estimated greater richness for naive than memory subsets.

V shed 6 bases, J shed 3 bases, and the junction held 2 bases outside the gene matches. CDR3 length equals 13 residues. Germline CDR1 and CDR2: MNHNY and SVGAGI (reference sequence). Material: naive CD8+ T cells sorted from blood. This rearrangement joins TRBV6-6 to TRBJ2-7, with 10 bases aligning to TRBD2. This receptor was identified in a young man in good health. CDR3 in amino acids: CASRWTSGYEQYF. CDR3 nucleotide sequence: TGTGCCAGCAGATGGACTAGCGGCTACGAGCAGTACTTC.